In this sample, the clone carrying this TCR beta chain turned up a few times. The V segment lost 7 bases and the J segment 7 bases; nucleotides outside the gene matches: 5. The CDR3 spans 12 residues. Germline values: CDR1 MDHEN, CDR2 SYDVKM. Participants came from 24 US areas, aged roughly 18 to 95 years. This sample is drawn from a study of blood T cell repertoires in COVID-19. Background on the study: Both acute and convalescent COVID-19 samples were obtained from the United States, Italy and Spain. From T cells, B-cell-depleted T cells, or PBMCs came the material, which was cDNA or gDNA.

How the authors handled the data: Reference gene primer amplification gave estimated nucleated cell counts. Produced via immunoSEQ multiplex PCR; TCRdb's table is partial and in-frame only. That table is the source of V, J and clone size, and D and trimming were worked out from the DNA. The sample lists about 440,000 clones, around 90% occurring once. The chain recombines TRBV28 with TRBJ1-2; 8 bases fit TRBD1. The sample was PBMCs or T cells enriched from blood (not recorded which). The source is a young woman with acute COVID-19. The CDR3 DNA reads as TGTGCCAGCACAGGGGGCGCATCTGGCTACACCTTC. Protein: CASTGGASGYTF.